This note documents a single TCR beta chain sequence. Unmatched junction bases numbered 3, after V lost 7 bases and J lost 3 bases. Per germline, CDR1 SQVTM and CDR2 ANQGSEA. The length of the CDR3 is 12 residues. This sample is part of a study of blood T cell repertoires in COVID-19. Overall study: COVID-19 samples, acute and convalescent, were from the United States, Italy and Spain. The cDNA or gDNA used as material had been derived from T cells, B-cell-depleted T cells, or PBMCs.

Authors' analysis steps: How many nucleated cells were present was estimated from reference gene primer amplification. TCRdb's copy holds only in-frame clones and misses some; the assay was immunoSEQ multiplex PCR. That table gives V, J and clone size, and the DNA gave D and trimming. The table lists under 250,000 clones, roughly 86% of them singletons. This TCR was sampled from an older woman who had recovered from COVID-19. The V gene is TRBV29-1, the J gene TRBJ2-1; TRBD1 agrees at 7 bases. The sequenced material came from peripheral blood. CDR3 bases: TGCAGCGGAAGGACAGGCTACAATGAGCAGTTCTTC. This gives the protein CSGRTGYNEQFF.